This TCR beta chain was identified during a study of tumor and adjacent non-tumor tissue in lung cancer. Study-level information: On average, productive TCRbeta reads reached about 4.17 million per sample.

V was pared by 2 bases and J by 4 bases, with 14 bases between. CDR1 is MNHEY, CDR2 SVGAGI, per germline. The CDR3 is made up of 15 amino acids. A modified ARM-PCR protocol with three rounds of nested PCR amplified TCRbeta. TCRdb passed the multiplex PCR reads through MiXCR, listing each CDR3 protein once. The top ten hold 20% to 25% of the sample, which has 50,000 to 60,000 distinct CDR3 sequences, 60% to 80% seen once. The template was RNA from unsorted bulk tissue. This non-tumor lung sample came from over 3 cm beyond the tumor edge. Donors were chemotherapy-naive, newly diagnosed lung cancer surgical patients in China, August–late 2014. Within the sample, this clonotype is medium-sized.

The sequence came from a woman between 55 and 75 years old with non-small cell lung cancer. The V gene is TRBV6-5, the J gene TRBJ2-5; unclear D gene. The sample comprised distant non-tumor lung tissue. The CDR3 region is CASSYRDTSGETQYF. As DNA, the CDR3 is TGTGCCAGCAGTTACCGTGACACCTCTGGAGAGACCCAGTACTTC.